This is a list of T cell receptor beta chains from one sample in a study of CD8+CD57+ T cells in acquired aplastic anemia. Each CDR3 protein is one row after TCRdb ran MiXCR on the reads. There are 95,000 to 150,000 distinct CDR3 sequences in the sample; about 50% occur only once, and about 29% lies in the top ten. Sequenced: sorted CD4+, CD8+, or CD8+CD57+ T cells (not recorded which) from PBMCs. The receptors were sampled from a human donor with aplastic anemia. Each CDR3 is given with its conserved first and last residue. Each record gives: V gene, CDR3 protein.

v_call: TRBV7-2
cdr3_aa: CASSLVGTGTYEQYF

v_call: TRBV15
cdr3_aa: CATSRVEGYSTEAFF

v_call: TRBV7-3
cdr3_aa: CASSLGMSDEQFF

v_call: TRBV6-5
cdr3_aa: CASSYLQGDTEAFF

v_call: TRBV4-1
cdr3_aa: CASSQDLGWSEKLFF

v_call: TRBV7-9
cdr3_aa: CASSLKGSKEQYF

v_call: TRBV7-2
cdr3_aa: CASSTGPHSGNTIYF

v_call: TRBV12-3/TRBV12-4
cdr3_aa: CASSLQDYQPQHF

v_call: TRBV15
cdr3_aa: CATSRDLGDYYGYTF

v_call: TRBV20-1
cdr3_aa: CSAGQVSSYNSPLHF

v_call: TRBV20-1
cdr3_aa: CSGTSGTREEQYF

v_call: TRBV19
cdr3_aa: CASSRGVYNEQFF

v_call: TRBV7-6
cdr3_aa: CASSSGQGGFEQYF

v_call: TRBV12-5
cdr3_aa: CASGSSPQETQYF

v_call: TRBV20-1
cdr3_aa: CSARRWQGDDGYTF

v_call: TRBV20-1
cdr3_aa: CSARYDSSHTYEQYF

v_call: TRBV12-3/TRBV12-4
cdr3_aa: CASSGTGGGGNQPQHF

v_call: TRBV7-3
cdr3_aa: CASSTGTSGSQTQYF